A selection of T cell receptor beta chains follows, all from one sample in a study of blood T cell repertoires in COVID-19. Sequencing was performed with immunoSEQ multiplex PCR; in TCRdb, only in-frame clones are kept and a portion is missing. Counted here are around 160,000 clones, approximately 90% occurring once; the ten biggest clones make up roughly 2%. Sequenced material: peripheral blood. The receptor source for this set is a man younger than 30 with acute or convalescent COVID-19. CDR3s include the opening cysteine and the closing phenylalanine or tryptophan. D genes are given only for firm matches. Rows may omit the clone size; those that give it use once, few, many or a size class.

TRBV19	.	TRBJ1-2	.	CASRGGPSNYGYTF	TGTGCCAGTAGGGGCGGGCCATCGAACTATGGCTACACCTTC
TRBV5-1	.	TRBJ2-7	TRBD1	CASTRQGASTYEQYF	TGCGCCAGCACCCGACAGGGGGCTTCGACCTACGAGCAGTACTTC
TRBV19	.	TRBJ1-2	.	CASSTWRQNYGYTF	TGTGCCAGTAGTACCTGGCGACAAAACTATGGCTACACCTTC
TRBV3-1/TRBV3-2	.	TRBJ1-2	TRBD1	CASSQADRGWRDGYTF	TGTGCCAGCAGCCAAGCGGACAGGGGGTGGAGAGATGGCTACACCTTC
TRBV27	.	TRBJ1-1	.	CASSFNSGWTEAFF	TGTGCCAGCAGTTTTAATTCGGGATGGACTGAAGCTTTCTTT
TRBV24-1	once	TRBJ1-2	.	CATSDPGVNGYTF	TGTGCCACCAGTGATCCAGGGGTAAATGGCTACACCTTC
TRBV6-1	.	TRBJ2-1	TRBD2	CASSEGWASGWANSYNEQFF	TGTGCCAGCAGTGAAGGTTGGGCTAGCGGGTGGGCAAACTCCTACAATGAGCAGTTCTTC
TRBV28	.	TRBJ2-7	TRBD1	CASSASGTAGYEQYF	TGTGCCAGCAGTGCCTCCGGGACAGCAGGTTACGAGCAGTACTTC
TRBV5-8	.	TRBJ1-1	.	CASSLRSARTEAFF	TGTGCCAGTTCCCTCCGGAGTGCTAGGACTGAAGCTTTCTTT
TRBV27	.	TRBJ1-2	.	CASKGPNYGYTF	TGTGCCAGCAAGGGGCCTAACTATGGCTACACCTTC
TRBV29-1	once	TRBJ1-2	.	CSVEGYYGYTF	TGCAGCGTCGAGGGCTACTATGGCTACACCTTC
TRBV5-1	.	TRBJ2-1	.	CASSLEAQRPSYEQFF	TGCGCCAGCAGCTTGGAGGCCCAGCGGCCTAGTTATGAGCAGTTCTTC